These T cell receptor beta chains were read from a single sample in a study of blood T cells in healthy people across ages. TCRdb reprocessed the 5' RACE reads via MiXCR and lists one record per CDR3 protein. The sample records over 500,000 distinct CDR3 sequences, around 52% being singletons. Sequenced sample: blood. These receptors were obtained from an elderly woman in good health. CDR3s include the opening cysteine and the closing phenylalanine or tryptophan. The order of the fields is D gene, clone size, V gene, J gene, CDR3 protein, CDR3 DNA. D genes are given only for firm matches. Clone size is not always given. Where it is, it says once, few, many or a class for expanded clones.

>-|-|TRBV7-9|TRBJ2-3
CASSFPGAGATDTQYF
TGTGCCAGCAGCTTTCCCGGTGCGGGGGCCACAGATACGCAGTATTTT
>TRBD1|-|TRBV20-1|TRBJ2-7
CSASNNPGQGAYEQYF
TGCAGTGCTAGTAATAACCCGGGACAGGGAGCCTACGAGCAGTACTTC
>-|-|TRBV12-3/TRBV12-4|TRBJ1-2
CAGSPGLIQGYTF
TGTGCCGGCAGTCCGGGACTAATCCAGGGCTACACCTTC
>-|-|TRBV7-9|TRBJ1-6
CASSSHDASGSKSPLHF
TGTGCCAGCAGCTCCCACGATGCGTCCGGTTCGAAATCACCCCTCCACTTT
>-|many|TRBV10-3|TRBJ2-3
CAISDTGTIIYTQYF
TGTGCCATCAGTGATACCGGGACAATAATATATACGCAGTATTTT
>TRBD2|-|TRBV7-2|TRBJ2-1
CASRQIGAGIEQFF
TGTGCCAGCAGACAAATAGGAGCGGGAATTGAGCAGTTCTTC
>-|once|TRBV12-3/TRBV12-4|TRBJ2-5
CASSRRMGQETQYF
TGTGCCAGCAGTAGACGGATGGGGCAAGAGACCCAGTACTTC
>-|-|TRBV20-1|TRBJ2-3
CSAVAQTRTDTQYF
TGCAGTGCTGTCGCGCAGACCCGCACAGATACGCAGTATTTT
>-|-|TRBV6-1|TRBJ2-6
CASSVPLGANVLTF
TGTGCCAGCAGTGTACCGTTAGGGGCCAACGTCCTGACTTTC
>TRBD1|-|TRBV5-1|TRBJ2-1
CASSTGQGASEQFF
TGCGCCAGCAGCACCGGACAGGGGGCGAGTGAGCAGTTCTTC
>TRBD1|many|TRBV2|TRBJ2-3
CASSGRTGLGTDTQYF
TGTGCCAGCAGTGGGCGGACAGGATTAGGCACAGATACGCAGTATTTT
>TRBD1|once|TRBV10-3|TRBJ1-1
CAISDGTGVNTEAFF
TGTGCCATCAGTGACGGGACAGGGGTGAACACTGAAGCTTTCTTT
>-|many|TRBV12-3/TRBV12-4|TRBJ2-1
CASSLVGQGYEQFF
TGTGCCAGCAGTTTGGTGGGGCAGGGTTATGAGCAGTTCTTC
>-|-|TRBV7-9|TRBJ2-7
CASRTNREGPQYF
TGTGCCAGCAGGACGAACCGGGAAGGGCCCCAGTACTTC
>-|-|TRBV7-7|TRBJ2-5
CASSPGTQQETQYF
TGTGCCAGCAGCCCCGGGACACAACAAGAGACCCAGTACTTC
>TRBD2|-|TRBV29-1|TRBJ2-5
CSVGGTSGQETQYF
TGCAGCGTTGGCGGGACTAGCGGACAAGAGACCCAGTACTTC
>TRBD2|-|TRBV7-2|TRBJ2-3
CASSRAGTTTDTQYF
TGTGCCAGCAGCCGCGCCGGGACTACTACAGATACGCAGTATTTT
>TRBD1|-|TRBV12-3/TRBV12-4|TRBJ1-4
CASSGTGGEKLFF
TGTGCCAGCAGCGGGACAGGTGGCGAAAAACTGTTTTTT
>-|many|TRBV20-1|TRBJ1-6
CSATRWSRDGSYNSPLHF
TGCAGTGCTACCCGATGGAGCCGGGATGGTTCCTATAATTCACCCCTCCACTTT
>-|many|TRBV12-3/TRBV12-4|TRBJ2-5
CASSQQGTQYF
TGTGCCAGCAGCCAACAGGGGACCCAGTACTTC
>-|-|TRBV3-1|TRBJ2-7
CASSQGHRGSSYEQYF
TGTGCCAGCAGCCAAGGTCACAGAGGGAGTTCCTACGAGCAGTACTTC
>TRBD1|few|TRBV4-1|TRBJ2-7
CASSERTGGIYEQYF
TGCGCCAGCAGCGAACGGACAGGGGGCATATACGAGCAGTACTTC
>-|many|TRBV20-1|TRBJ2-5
CSARDGQGGRETQYF
TGCAGTGCTAGAGATGGTCAAGGGGGGCGAGAGACCCAGTACTTC
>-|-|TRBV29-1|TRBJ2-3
CSVLIGQPRSTDTQYF
TGCAGCGTTCTGATCGGACAGCCCCGTAGCACAGATACGCAGTATTTT
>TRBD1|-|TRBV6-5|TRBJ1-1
CAGSYGDRRTGGAFF
TGTGCCGGCAGTTATGGGGACAGGAGAACAGGTGGAGCTTTCTTT
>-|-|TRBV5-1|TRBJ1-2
CAGSVVGLTYGYTF
TGCGCCGGCAGCGTGGTGGGGCTCACCTATGGCTACACCTTC
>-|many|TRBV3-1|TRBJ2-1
CASRFAGTNNEQFF
TGTGCCAGCCGTTTTGCGGGAACGAACAATGAGCAGTTCTTC
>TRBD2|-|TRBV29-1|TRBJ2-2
CSVGAGGLNTGELFF
TGCAGCGTTGGAGCGGGAGGGTTGAACACCGGGGAGCTGTTTTTT
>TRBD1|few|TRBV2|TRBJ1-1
CASIGTVGTEAFF
TGTGCCAGCATAGGGACAGTGGGGACTGAAGCTTTCTTT
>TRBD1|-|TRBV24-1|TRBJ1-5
CATAETGMGGEPQHF
TGTGCCACCGCCGAGACAGGGATGGGTGGGGAGCCCCAGCATTTT
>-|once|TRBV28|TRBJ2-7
CASRYQDLSYNEQYF
TGTGCCAGCAGGTATCAAGACTTGTCCTACAATGAGCAGTACTTC
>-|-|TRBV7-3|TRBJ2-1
CASSLSCGTEQFF
TGTGCCAGCAGCTTAAGTTGCGGGACTGAGCAGTTCTTC
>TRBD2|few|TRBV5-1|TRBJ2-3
CASSAPSGTDTQYF
TGCGCCAGCAGCGCCCCTAGCGGGACAGATACGCAGTATTTT
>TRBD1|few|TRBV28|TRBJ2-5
CASNSGTVKETQYF
TGTGCCAGCAATTCCGGGACAGTGAAAGAGACCCAGTACTTC
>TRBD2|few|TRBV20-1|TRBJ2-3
CSARDRLAGRTDTQYF
TGCAGTGCTAGAGATCGGCTAGCGGGGCGCACAGATACGCAGTATTTT
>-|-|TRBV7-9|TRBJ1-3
CASSLLRDTSGNTIYF
TGTGCCAGCAGCCTACTCAGGGATACCTCTGGAAACACCATATATTTT
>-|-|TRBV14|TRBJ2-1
CASSQEVGSHNEQFF
TGTGCCAGCAGCCAAGAAGTCGGTAGCCACAATGAGCAGTTCTTC
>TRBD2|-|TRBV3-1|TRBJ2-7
CASSQGTRRLAGGRCEQYF
TGTGCCAGCAGCCAAGGAACCCGAAGACTAGCGGGGGGGCGTTGCGAGCAGTACTTC
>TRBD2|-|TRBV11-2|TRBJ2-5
CASSLITGGLETQYF
TGTGCCAGCAGCTTAATCACGGGAGGGCTGGAGACCCAGTACTTC
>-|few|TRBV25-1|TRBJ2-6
CASSNTGSGASVLTF
TGTGCCAGCAGTAACACAGGTTCTGGGGCCAGCGTCCTGACTTTC
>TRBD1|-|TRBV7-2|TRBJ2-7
CASSLQGAPLEQYF
TGTGCCAGCAGCCTACAGGGGGCCCCCCTCGAGCAGTACTTC
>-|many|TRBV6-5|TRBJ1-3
CASTSGNTIYF
TGTGCCAGTACCTCTGGAAACACCATATATTTT
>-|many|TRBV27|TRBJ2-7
CASGLGGVTKLLQYF
TGTGCCAGCGGTCTTGGGGGCGTCACGAAATTGCTGCAGTACTTC
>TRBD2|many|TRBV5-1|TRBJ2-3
CASSLAAGGRDTQYF
TGCGCCAGCAGCTTGGCTGCGGGGGGGCGCGATACGCAGTATTTT
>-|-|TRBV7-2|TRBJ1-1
CASSLSLSEAFF
TGTGCCAGCAGCTTAAGTTTATCTGAAGCTTTCTTT
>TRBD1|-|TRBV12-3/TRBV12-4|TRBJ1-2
CASSLAGTVNYGHTF
TGTGCCAGCAGTTTAGCCGGGACAGTTAACTATGGCCACACCTTC
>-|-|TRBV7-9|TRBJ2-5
CASSLKLVTAVEYF
TGTGCCAGCAGCTTAAAATTGGTAACGGCCGTAGAGTACTTC
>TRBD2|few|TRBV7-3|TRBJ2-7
CASSLYSGSQDEQYF
TGTGCCAGCAGCCTCTATAGCGGGAGTCAGGACGAGCAGTACTTC
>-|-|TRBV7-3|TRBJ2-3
CASSPGGPTDTQYF
TGTGCCAGCAGCCCCGGGGGCCCCACAGATACGCAGTATTTT
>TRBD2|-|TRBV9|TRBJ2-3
CASSVGAGGPDTQYF
TGTGCCAGCAGCGTAGGAGCGGGAGGGCCTGATACGCAGTATTTT
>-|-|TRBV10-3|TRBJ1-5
CAISDFGKSGNQPQHF
TGTGCCATCAGTGATTTTGGGAAATCGGGCAATCAGCCCCAGCATTTT
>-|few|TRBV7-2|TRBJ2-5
CASSSRKAPYSNEQYF
TGTGCCAGCAGCTCCCGGAAGGCCCCCTACAGCAATGAGCAGTACTTC
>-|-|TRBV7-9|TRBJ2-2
CASSPPGGTGELFF
TGTGCCAGCAGCCCCCCCGGTGGCACCGGGGAGCTGTTTTTT
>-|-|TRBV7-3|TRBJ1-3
CASSKSRGPGNTIYF
TGTGCCAGCAGCAAGAGCAGGGGACCTGGAAACACCATATATTTT
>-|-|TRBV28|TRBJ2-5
CASSVRGDQETQYF
TGTGCCAGCAGTGTGAGAGGGGACCAAGAGACCCAGTACTTC
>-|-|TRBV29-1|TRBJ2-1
CLVGELFSEQFF
TGCCTCGTTGGGGAGCTATTCAGTGAGCAGTTCTTC
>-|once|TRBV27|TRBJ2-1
CASSLRPPGGERWVGYNEQFF
TGTGCCAGCAGTTTAAGGCCCCCGGGGGGCGAGCGGTGGGTGGGCTACAATGAGCAGTTCTTC